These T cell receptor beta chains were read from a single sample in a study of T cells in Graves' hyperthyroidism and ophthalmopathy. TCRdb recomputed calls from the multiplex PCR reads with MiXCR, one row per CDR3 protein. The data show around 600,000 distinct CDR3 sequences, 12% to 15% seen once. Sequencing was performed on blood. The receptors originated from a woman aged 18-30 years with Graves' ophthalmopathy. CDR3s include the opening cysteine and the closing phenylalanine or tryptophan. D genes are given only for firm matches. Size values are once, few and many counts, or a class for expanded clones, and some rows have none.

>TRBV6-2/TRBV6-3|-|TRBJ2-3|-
CASSNWDSTDTQYF
TGTGCCAGCAGTAACTGGGACTCCACAGATACGCAGTATTTT
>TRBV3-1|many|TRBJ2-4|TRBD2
CASSQDKTSGSGNIQYF
TGTGCCAGCAGCCAAGACAAGACTAGCGGGAGTGGGAACATTCAGTACTTC
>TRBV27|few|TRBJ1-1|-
CASSFNGGTEAFF
TGTGCCAGCAGTTTTAACGGGGGCACTGAAGCTTTCTTT
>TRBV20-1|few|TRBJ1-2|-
CSARTESYGYTF
TGCAGTGCTCGGACAGAGAGTTATGGCTACACCTTC
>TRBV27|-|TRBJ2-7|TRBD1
CASSLPTGNSYEQYF
TGTGCCAGCAGTCTACCGACAGGGAATTCCTACGAGCAGTACTTC
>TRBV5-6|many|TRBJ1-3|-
CASSLGSGWTPSGNTIYF
TGTGCCAGCAGCTTGGGATCCGGATGGACCCCCTCTGGAAACACCATATATTTT
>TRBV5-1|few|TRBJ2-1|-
CASSSPLGGTSYNEQFF
TGCGCCAGCAGCTCTCCCCTGGGAGGCACATCCTACAATGAGCAGTTCTTC
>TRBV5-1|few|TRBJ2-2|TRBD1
CASSFRTGGEAGELFF
TGCGCCAGCAGCTTTCGGACAGGGGGCGAAGCCGGGGAGCTGTTTTTT
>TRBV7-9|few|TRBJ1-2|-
CASSLVRDLDGYTF
TGTGCCAGCAGCTTAGTAAGGGACCTGGATGGCTACACCTTC
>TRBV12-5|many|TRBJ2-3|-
CASGLVLSFAQYF
TGTGCTAGTGGTTTGGTACTAAGCTTCGCGCAGTATTTT
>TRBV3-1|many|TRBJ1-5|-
CASSQDRVGEPQHF
TGTGCCAGCAGCCAAGATCGGGTGGGTGAGCCCCAGCATTTT
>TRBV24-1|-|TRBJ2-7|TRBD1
CATSDFDRAPYEQYF
TGTGCCACCAGTGATTTCGACAGGGCCCCCTACGAGCAGTACTTC
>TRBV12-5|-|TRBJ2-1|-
CASGSYRASSYNEQFF
TGTGCTAGTGGTTCTTACAGGGCAAGCTCCTACAATGAGCAGTTCTTC
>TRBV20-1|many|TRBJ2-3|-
CSLVLFVHTDTQYF
TGCAGCCTGGTTCTGTTTGTACACACAGATACGCAGTATTTT
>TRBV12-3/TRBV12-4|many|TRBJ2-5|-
CASSLLLRETQYF
TGTGCCAGCAGTTTGCTGTTGCGGGAGACCCAGTACTTC
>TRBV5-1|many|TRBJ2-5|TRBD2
CASSSGTSGRTHQETQYF
TGCGCCAGCAGCTCCGGGACTAGCGGGAGGACCCACCAAGAGACCCAGTACTTC
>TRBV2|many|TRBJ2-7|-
CAIGWGKTYEQYF
TGTGCAATCGGTTGGGGCAAAACCTACGAGCAGTACTTC
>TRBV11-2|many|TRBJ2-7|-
CASSLAGSSGHYEQYF
TGTGCCAGCAGCTTAGCTGGCTCGAGCGGGCACTACGAGCAGTACTTC
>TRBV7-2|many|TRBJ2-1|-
CASSLVFSGNEQFF
TGTGCCAGCAGCTTAGTTTTTTCGGGCAATGAGCAGTTCTTC
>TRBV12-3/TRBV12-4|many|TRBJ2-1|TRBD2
CASSLVLAGEQFF
TGTGCCAGCAGTTTAGTCCTAGCGGGAGAGCAGTTCTTC
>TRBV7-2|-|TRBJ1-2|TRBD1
CASFGQGASYGYTF
TGTGCCAGCTTCGGACAGGGGGCGAGCTATGGCTACACCTTC
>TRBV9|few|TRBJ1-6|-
CASSVNDRNNSPLHF
TGTGCCAGCAGCGTAAACGACCGTAATAATTCACCCCTCCACTTT
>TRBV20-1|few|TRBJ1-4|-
CSARDLTGWFSTNEKLFF
TGCAGTGCTAGAGATTTAACAGGGTGGTTTTCAACTAATGAAAAACTGTTTTTT
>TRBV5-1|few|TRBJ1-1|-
CASSLPELTNTEAFF
TGCGCCAGCAGCTTACCAGAATTGACAAACACTGAAGCTTTCTTT
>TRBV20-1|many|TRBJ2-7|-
CSAGIDYEQYF
TGCAGTGCCGGTATAGACTACGAGCAGTACTTC
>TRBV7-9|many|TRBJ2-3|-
CASSLVAGHPGDTQYF
TGTGCCAGCAGCTTAGTTGCGGGACACCCCGGGGATACGCAGTATTTT
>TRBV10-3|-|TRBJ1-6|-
CAISELGSPLHF
TGTGCCATCAGTGAACTAGGGTCACCCCTCCACTTT
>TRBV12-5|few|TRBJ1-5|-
CASGLHLGSPTYQPQHF
TGTGCTAGTGGTTTGCACCTCGGCAGCCCGACTTATCAGCCCCAGCATTTT
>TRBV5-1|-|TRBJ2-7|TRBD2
CASSFGTSGSEEQYF
TGCGCCAGCAGCTTCGGAACTAGCGGGAGTGAAGAGCAGTACTTC
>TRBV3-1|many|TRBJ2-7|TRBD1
CASSRPQGGQTYEQYF
TGTGCCAGCAGCCGACCACAGGGGGGACAAACCTACGAGCAGTACTTC
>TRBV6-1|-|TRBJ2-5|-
CASSEAASSVETQYF
TGTGCCAGCAGTGAAGCTGCTAGTTCGGTAGAGACCCAGTACTTC
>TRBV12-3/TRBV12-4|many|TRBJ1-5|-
CASSFEAGNQPQHF
TGTGCCAGCAGTTTTGAGGCAGGTAATCAGCCCCAGCATTTT
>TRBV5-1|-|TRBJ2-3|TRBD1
CASSFQGAFSDTQYF
TGCGCCAGCAGCTTTCAGGGGGCGTTCTCGGATACGCAGTATTTT
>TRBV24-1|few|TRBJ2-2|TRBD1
CAIGQGETGELFF
TGTGCCATAGGACAGGGGGAAACCGGGGAGCTGTTTTTT
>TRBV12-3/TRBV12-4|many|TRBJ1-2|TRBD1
CASSFRDRAPLGYTF
TGTGCCAGCAGTTTCCGGGACAGGGCTCCCCTAGGCTACACCTTC
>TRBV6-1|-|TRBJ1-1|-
CASRKTGGVNTEAFF
TGTGCCAGCAGAAAGACGGGGGGGGTGAACACTGAAGCTTTCTTT
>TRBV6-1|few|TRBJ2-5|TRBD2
CASSPSGIGKTQYF
TGTGCCAGCAGTCCTAGCGGGATCGGAAAGACCCAGTACTTC
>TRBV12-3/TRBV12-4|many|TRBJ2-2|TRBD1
CASSPLGTGDTGELFF
TGTGCCAGCAGTCCCCTCGGGACAGGGGACACCGGGGAGCTGTTTTTT
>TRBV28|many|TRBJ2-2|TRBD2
CASSLVKAGDGTGELFF
TGTGCCAGCAGTTTAGTTAAAGCGGGAGATGGCACCGGGGAGCTGTTTTTT
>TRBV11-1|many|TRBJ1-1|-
CASSLGWESRTEAFF
TGTGCCAGCAGCTTAGGTTGGGAGAGTCGGACTGAAGCTTTCTTT
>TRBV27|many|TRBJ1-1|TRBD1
CASSLSSGDRGAFF
TGTGCCAGCAGTTTATCGAGCGGGGACAGAGGGGCTTTCTTT
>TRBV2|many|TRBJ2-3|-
CASSSLGGFADTQYF
TGTGCCAGCAGCTCCTTGGGGGGATTCGCAGATACGCAGTATTTT
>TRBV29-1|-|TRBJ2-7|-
CSERTRRPPYEQYF
TGCAGCGAGAGAACTAGAAGACCCCCCTACGAGCAGTACTTC
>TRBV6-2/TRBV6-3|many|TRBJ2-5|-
CASRGRDQETQYF
TGTGCCAGCAGAGGACGGGACCAAGAGACCCAGTACTTC
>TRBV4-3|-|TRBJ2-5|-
CASSQDRAGGLETQYF
TGCGCCAGCAGCCAAGATAGGGCAGGGGGGTTAGAGACCCAGTACTTC
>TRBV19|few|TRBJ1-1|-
CASAWVGTEAFF
TGTGCCAGTGCTTGGGTGGGGACTGAAGCTTTCTTT
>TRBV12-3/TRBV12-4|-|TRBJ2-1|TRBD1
CASGEQGAREQFF
TGTGCCAGCGGGGAACAGGGGGCCCGGGAGCAGTTCTTC
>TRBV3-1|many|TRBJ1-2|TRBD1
CASSQDRAGGNYYGYTF
TGTGCCAGCAGCCAAGATAGGGCAGGGGGCAATTACTATGGCTACACCTTC
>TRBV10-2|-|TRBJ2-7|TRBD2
CASSDPAGLASYEQYF
TGCGCCAGCAGTGACCCAGCGGGACTAGCGTCCTACGAGCAGTACTTC
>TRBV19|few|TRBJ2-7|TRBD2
CASKRLAGYSYEQYF
TGTGCCAGTAAGAGACTAGCGGGATACTCCTACGAGCAGTACTTC
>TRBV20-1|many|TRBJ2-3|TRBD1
CSARDRSTDTQYF
TGCAGTGCCCGGGACAGGAGCACAGATACGCAGTATTTT
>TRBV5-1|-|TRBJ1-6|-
CASTPNPAENSPLHF
TGCGCCAGCACCCCGAATCCAGCGGAGAATTCACCCCTCCACTTT
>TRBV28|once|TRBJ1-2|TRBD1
CASSFPRDSLYGYTF
TGTGCCAGCAGTTTTCCCCGGGACAGCCTCTATGGCTACACCTTC
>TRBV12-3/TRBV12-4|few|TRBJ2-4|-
CASSLTRGGNIQYF
TGTGCCAGCAGTCTAACAAGGGGGGGAAACATTCAGTACTTC
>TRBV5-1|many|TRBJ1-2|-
CASSLAGQGGYGYTF
TGCGCCAGCAGCTTGGCGGGTCAGGGAGGTTATGGCTACACCTTC
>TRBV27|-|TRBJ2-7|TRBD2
CASKGLSGAYEQYF
TGTGCCAGCAAAGGTCTTAGCGGGGCCTACGAGCAGTACTTC
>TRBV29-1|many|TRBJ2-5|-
CSVETEGVETQYF
TGCAGCGTTGAAACGGAGGGGGTAGAGACCCAGTACTTC